This entry is about one TCR beta chain. Its antigen remains unknown. Method: immunoSEQ multiplex PCR; TCRdb's copy keeps in-frame clones and lacks some. Among about 33,000 clones listed, approximately 70% were seen once. This entry is derived from a study of PD-1 blockade in classical Hodgkin lymphoma. Background on the study: On a schedule of every 2 weeks, patients received nivolumab 3 mg/kg intravenously.

Time point in this sample: cycle 4 day 1 (C4D1), after 6 weeks of nivolumab. Each of the patients experienced relapse following autologous stem cell transplantation, and their brentuximab vedotin exposure differed. V gave up 4 bases and J gave up 3 bases; unmatched junction bases: 10. Germline loops: CDR1 LGHNA, CDR2 YSLEER. The CDR3 is 16 amino acids. General study findings and limits: By cycle point C4D1, TCR diversity had risen significantly in CD4+ cells (but not CD8+ cells). Before treatment, TCR diversity in newly diagnosed patients was reportedly lower than in healthy donors. Complete responders entered with baseline diversity on par with newly diagnosed patients, the results showed.

The clonotype originates from a human donor with classical Hodgkin lymphoma. The specimen comprised peripheral blood mononuclear cells (PBMCs), sampled before the fourth cycle of nivolumab. The genes are TRBV4-3 and TRBJ1-1; 8 bases are a match to TRBD1. The CDR3 sequence: CASSPDREILYTEAFF. DNA for the CDR3: TGCGCCAGCAGCCCGGACAGGGAGATTCTTTACACTGAAGCTTTCTTT.